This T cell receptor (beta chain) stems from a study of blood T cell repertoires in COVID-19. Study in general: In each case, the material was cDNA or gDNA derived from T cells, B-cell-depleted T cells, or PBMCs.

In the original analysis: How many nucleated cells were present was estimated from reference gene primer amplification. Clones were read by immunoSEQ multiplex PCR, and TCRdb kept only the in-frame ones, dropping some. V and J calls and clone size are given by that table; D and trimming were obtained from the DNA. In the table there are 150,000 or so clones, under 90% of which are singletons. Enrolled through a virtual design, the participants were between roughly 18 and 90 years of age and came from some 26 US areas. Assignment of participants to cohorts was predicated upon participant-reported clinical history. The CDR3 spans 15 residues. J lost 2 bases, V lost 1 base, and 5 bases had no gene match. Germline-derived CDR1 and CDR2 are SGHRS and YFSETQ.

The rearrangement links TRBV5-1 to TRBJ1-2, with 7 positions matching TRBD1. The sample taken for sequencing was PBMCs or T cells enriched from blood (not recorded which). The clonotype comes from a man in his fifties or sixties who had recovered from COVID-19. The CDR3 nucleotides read TGCGCCAGCAGCTTGCCCGGGACAGCGAACTATGGCTACACCTTC. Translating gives CASSLPGTANYGYTF.